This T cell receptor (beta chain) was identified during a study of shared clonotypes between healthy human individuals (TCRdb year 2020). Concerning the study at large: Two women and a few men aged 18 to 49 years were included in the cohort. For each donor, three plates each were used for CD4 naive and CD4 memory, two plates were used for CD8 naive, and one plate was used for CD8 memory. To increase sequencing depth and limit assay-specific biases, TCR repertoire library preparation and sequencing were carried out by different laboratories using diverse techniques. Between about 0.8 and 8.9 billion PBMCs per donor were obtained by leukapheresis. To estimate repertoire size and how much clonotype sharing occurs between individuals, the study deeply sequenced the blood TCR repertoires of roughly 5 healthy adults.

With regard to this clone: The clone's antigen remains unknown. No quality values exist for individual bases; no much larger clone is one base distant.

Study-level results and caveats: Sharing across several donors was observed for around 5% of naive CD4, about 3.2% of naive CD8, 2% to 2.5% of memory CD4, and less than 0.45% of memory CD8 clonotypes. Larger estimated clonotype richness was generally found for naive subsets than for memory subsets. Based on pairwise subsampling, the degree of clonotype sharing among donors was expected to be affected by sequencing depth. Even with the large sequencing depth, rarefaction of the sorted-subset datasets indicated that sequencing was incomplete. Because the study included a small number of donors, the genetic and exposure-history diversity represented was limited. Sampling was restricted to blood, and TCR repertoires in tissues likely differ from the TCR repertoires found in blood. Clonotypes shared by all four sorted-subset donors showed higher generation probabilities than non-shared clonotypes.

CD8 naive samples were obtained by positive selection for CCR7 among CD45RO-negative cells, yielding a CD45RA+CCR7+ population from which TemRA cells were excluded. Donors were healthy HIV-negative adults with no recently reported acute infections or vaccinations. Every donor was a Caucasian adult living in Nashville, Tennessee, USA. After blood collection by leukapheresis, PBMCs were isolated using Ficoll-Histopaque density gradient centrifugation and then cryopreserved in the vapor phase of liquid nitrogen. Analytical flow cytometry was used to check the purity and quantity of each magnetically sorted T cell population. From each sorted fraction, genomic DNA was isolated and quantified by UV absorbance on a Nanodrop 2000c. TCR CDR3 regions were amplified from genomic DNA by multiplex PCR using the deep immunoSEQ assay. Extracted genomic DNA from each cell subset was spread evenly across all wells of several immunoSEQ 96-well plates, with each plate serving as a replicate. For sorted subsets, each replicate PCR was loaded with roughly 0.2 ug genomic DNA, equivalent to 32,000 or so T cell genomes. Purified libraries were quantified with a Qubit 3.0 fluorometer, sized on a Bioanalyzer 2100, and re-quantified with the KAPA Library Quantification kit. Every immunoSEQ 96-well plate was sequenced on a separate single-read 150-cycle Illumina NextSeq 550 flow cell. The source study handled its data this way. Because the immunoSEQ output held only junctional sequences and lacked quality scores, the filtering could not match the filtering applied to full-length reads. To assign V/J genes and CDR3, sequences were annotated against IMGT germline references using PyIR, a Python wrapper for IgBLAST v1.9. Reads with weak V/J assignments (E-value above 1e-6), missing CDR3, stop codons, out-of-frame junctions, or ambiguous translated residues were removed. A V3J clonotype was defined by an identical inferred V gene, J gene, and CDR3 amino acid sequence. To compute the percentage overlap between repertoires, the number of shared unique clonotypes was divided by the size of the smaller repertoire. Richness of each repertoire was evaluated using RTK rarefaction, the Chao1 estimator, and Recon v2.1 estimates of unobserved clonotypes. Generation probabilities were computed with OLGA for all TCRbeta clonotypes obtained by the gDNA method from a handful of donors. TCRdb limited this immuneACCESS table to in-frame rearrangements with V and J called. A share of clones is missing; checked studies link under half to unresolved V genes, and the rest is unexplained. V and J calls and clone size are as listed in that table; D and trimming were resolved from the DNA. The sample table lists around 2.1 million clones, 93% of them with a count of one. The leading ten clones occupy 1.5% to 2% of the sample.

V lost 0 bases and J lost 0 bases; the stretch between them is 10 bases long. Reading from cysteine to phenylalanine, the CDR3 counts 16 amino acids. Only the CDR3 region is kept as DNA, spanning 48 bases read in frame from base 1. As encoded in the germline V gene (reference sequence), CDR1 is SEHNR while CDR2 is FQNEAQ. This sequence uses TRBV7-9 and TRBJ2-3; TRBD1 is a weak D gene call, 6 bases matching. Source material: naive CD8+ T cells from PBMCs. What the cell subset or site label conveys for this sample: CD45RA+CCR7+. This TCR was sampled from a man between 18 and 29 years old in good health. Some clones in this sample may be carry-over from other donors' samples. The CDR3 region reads CASSLAPRGSTDTQYF. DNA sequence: TGTGCCAGCAGCTTAGCGCCTAGGGGGAGCACAGATACGCAGTATTTT.